Listed below are T cell receptor beta chains from one sample, sequenced in a study of neurological immune-mediated disorders. TCRdb ran MiXCR on the 5' RACE reads and lists one entry per CDR3 protein. The sample has 80,000 to 100,000 distinct CDR3 sequences, roughly 3.3% seen once; the top ten hold around 3.1%. The sample was PBMCs. The receptors were gathered from a woman in her forties or fifties with multiple sclerosis. CDR3s leave out the opening cysteine and the closing phenylalanine or tryptophan.

>TRBJ2-5|13|TRBV7-9
ASSSNRPFKETQY
>TRBJ1-3|16|TRBV5-1
ASSPIDRTHESGNTIY
>TRBJ2-1|11|TRBV7-9
ASSLATRNEQF
>TRBJ2-1|15|TRBV27
ASSSRTSGGNYNEQF
>TRBJ2-7|12|TRBV10-3
AVRTSGGEAEQY
>TRBJ1-2|12|TRBV3-1
ASRQTSQGQGYT
>TRBJ1-3|12|TRBV9
ASNPQVAGDTIY
>TRBJ1-5|8|TRBV20-1
SAHGEPQH
>TRBJ1-5|14|TRBV27
ASSITGTGYNKTQN
>TRBJ2-7|11|TRBV9
ASSVAVGREQY
>TRBJ2-7|13|TRBV4-3
ASKRDLLSSYEQY
>TRBJ1-2|10|TRBV20-1
SALLRGTYYT
>TRBJ2-7|12|TRBV6-5
ASRLGTGIGEQY
>TRBJ1-5|12|TRBV20-1
SAMRDSQNQPQH
>TRBJ1-2|11|TRBV5-8
ASSGLNAYGYT
>TRBJ2-5|12|TRBV5-1
ASSSLGGQETQY
>TRBJ2-5|15|TRBV6-5
ASSYSTFRPLAETQY
>TRBJ2-3|14|TRBV7-2
ASSLLAGSSTDTQY
>TRBJ1-1|11|TRBV7-2
ASSLAQSTEAF
>TRBJ1-2|11|TRBV5-5
ASSRGTGYGYT
>TRBJ1-5|11|TRBV12-3/TRBV12-4
ASQGNSNQPQH
>TRBJ2-5|14|TRBV7-2
ASSSPPGTGQETQY
>TRBJ2-7|13|TRBV7-9
ASSLEGGSTYEQY
>TRBJ2-3|12|TRBV6-6
ASSSSGATDTQY
>TRBJ1-5|13|TRBV20-1
SAPSGARGYQPQH
>TRBJ1-2|17|TRBV21-1
ASPVTYHHRKPINYGYT
>TRBJ2-5|14|TRBV20-1
SARGVGTSVKETQY
>TRBJ2-1|12|TRBV7-2
ASSFPSAYNEQF
>TRBJ1-3|14|TRBV4-2
ASSQETDPGGNTIY
>TRBJ1-5|14|TRBV7-2
ASSLAGGPSNQPQH
>TRBJ2-2|14|TRBV7-2
ASSLFSIKASGELF
>TRBJ1-4|15|TRBV3-1
ASSQEHLGKGARKLF
>TRBJ1-2|12|TRBV5-6
ASSLIQGVDGYT
>TRBJ1-2|11|TRBV20-1
SARERGGYGYT
>TRBJ1-2|13|TRBV20-1
SARALGQGVDGYT
>TRBJ2-2|13|TRBV7-9
ASSIRTPRTGELF
>TRBJ1-6|13|TRBV19
ASRGGTGVASPLH
>TRBJ2-5|12|TRBV7-2
ASSPGSRLGTQY
>TRBJ1-4|13|TRBV20-1
SARPPGTGYEKLF
>TRBJ2-3|13|TRBV5-8
ASIDFGAAGDTQY
>TRBJ2-7|11|TRBV5-1
ASSPSRTYEQY
>TRBJ2-6|12|TRBV6-2/TRBV6-3
AAKVAPGANVLT
>TRBJ1-4|16|TRBV10-3
AISESGHSYEVAEKLF
>TRBJ2-2|13|TRBV10-3
AISESPENTGELF
>TRBJ2-7|13|TRBV4-1
ASSQVVQVNYEQY
>TRBJ1-2|15|TRBV18
ASSQSEGSRDSNGYT
>TRBJ1-5|9|TRBV12-3/TRBV12-4
ASALNQPQH
>TRBJ2-3|14|TRBV5-1
ASSLGPSRVTDTQY
>TRBJ1-2|13|TRBV11-2
ASSLDQDRNYGYT
>TRBJ1-1|11|TRBV5-1
ASNREANTEAF
>TRBJ2-1|12|TRBV20-1
SASEQGFGNEQF
>TRBJ2-2|13|TRBV7-2
ASSLGGGPTGELF
>TRBJ2-3|13|TRBV7-6
ASSRLAGVGDTQY
>TRBJ1-6|13|TRBV20-1
SARWAEFINSPLH
>TRBJ2-2|14|TRBV27
ASTLGGGLNTGELF